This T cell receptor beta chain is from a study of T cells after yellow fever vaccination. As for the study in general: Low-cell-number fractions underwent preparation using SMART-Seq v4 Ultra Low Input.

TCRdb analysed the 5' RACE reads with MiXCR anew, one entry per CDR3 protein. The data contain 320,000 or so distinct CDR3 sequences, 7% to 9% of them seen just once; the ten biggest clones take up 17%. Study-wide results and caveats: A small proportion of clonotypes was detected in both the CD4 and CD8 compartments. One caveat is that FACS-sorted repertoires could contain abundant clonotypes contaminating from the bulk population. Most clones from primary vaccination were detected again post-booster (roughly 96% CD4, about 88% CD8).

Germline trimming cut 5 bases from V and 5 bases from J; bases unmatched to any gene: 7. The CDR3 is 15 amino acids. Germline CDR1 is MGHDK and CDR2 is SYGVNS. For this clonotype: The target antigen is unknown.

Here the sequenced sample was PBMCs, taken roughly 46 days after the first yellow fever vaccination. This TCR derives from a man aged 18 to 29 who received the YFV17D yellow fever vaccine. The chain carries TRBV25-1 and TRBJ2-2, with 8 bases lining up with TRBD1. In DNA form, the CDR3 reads TGTGCCAGCAGTAAGGACAGGGCATGGACCGGGGAGCTGTTTTTT. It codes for CASSKDRAWTGELFF. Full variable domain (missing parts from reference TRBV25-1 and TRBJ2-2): EADIYQTPRYLVIGTGKKITLECSQTMGHDKMYWYQQDPGMELHLIHYSYGVNSTEKGDLSSESTVSRIRTEHFPLTLESARPSHTSQYLCASSKDRAWTGELFFGEGSRLTVL.